This TCR beta chain was found in a study of blood T cell repertoires in COVID-19. Study information: Whether acute or convalescent, the COVID-19 samples came from the United States, Italy and Spain. From T cells, B-cell-depleted T cells, or PBMCs came the material, which was cDNA or gDNA.

In the original processing: Nucleated cell number was recorded as an estimate derived from reference gene primer amplification. Clones were read by immunoSEQ multiplex PCR, and TCRdb kept only the in-frame ones, dropping some. Clone size and the V and J calls come from that table; the DNA yielded D and trimming. The data hold over 65,000 clones, with 70% to 90% observed a single time. V was shortened by 4 bases and J by 1 base, with 15 bases between the two germline ends. CDR1 is WNHNN, CDR2 SYGVQD, per germline (reference sequence). The CDR3 contains 16 residues. The sample comprised peripheral blood. The TCR comes from a man older than 75 with active or convalescent COVID-19. J is TRBJ2-3 and V is TRBV10-1, with D maybe TRBD1 (5 bases). The CDR3 nucleotides read TGCGCCAGCAGTGCCAGAATCCTCAGGGGCACAGATACGCAGTATTTT. It codes for CASSARILRGTDTQYF.